This TCR beta chain originates from a study of T-cell reconstitution after alpha-beta-depleted transplantation in children. TCRbeta library preparation incorporated unique molecular identifiers. TCRdb reanalysed the PCR reads using MiXCR and keeps one entry per CDR3 protein. The sample lists 540,000 or so distinct CDR3 sequences; 23% were seen once. General study points: Some patients' high day-60 TCRbeta diversity was traced to surviving recipient T cells and thymic progenitors. Several hundred graft clones that had expanded were reportedly the source of alpha-beta T cells about two months after transplant. A year post-transplant, T-cell counts and diversity derived mostly from newly produced T cells.

From germline, CDR1 is MDHEN and CDR2 SYDVKM. This CDR3 is built from 16 residues. The trim removed 5 bases at V and 4 bases at J, leaving 14 bases unmatched. This clonotype was picked up many times. Its specificity is unknown. This receptor was taken from a boy under two years old who had a stem cell transplant for acute myeloid leukemia, so the T cells may come from the graft donor. The V gene is TRBV28, the J gene TRBJ2-7; 7 bases fit TRBD1. Material: PBMCs, mostly from graft donor cells, obtained 360 days after TCRalphabeta/CD19-depleted stem cell transplant. The CDR3 region is CASSGSDRAVPYEQYF. CDR3 bases: TGTGCCAGCAGTGGGTCAGACAGGGCAGTTCCGTACGAGCAGTACTTC.